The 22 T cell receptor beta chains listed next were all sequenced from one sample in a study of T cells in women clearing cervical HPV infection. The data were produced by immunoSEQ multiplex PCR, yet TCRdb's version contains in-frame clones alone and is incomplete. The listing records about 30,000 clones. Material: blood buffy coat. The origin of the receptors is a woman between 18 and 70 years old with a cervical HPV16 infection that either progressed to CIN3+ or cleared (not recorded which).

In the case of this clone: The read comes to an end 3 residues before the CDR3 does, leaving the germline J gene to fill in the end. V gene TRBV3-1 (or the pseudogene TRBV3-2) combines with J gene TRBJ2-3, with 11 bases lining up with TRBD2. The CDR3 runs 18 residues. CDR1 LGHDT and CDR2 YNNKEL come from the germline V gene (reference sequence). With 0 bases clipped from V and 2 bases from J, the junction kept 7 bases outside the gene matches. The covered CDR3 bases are TGTGCCAGCAGCCAAGATCGGGCTAGCGGGGGGTACACAGATACG. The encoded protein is CASSQDRASGGYTDT. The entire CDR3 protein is CASSQDRASGGYTDTQYF.

The sequenced CDR3 bases are TGTGCCAGCAGCCTACTCCGGGACAAAAATCAGCCC. Protein product: CASSLLRDKNQP. In full, the CDR3 is CASSLLRDKNQPQHF. The chain recombines TRBV7-2 with TRBJ1-5; weak D call: TRBD1 (6 bases). The read stops 3 residues short of the end of the CDR3; the missing end is completed from the germline J gene. The V and J ends lost 5 bases and 4 bases respectively, with 15 bases between them. The CDR3 totals 15 residues. Germline V gene data show CDR1 as SGHTA and CDR2 as FQGNSA.

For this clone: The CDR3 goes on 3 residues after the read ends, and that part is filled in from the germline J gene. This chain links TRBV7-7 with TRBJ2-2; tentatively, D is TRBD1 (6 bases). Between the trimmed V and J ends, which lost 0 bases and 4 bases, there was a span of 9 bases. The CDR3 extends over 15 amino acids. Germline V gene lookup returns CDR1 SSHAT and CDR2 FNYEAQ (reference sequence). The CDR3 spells CASSLAGGPTGELFF. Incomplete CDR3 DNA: TGTGCCAGCAGCTTAGCTGGGGGCCCCACCGGGGAG.

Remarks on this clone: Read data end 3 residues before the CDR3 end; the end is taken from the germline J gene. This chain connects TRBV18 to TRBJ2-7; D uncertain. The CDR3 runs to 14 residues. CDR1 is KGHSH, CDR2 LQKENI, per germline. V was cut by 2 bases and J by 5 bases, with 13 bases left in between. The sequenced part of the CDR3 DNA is TGTGCCAGCTCACCAGAAACGGTCCTCAACGAG. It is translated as CASSPETVLNE. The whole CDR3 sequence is CASSPETVLNEQYF.

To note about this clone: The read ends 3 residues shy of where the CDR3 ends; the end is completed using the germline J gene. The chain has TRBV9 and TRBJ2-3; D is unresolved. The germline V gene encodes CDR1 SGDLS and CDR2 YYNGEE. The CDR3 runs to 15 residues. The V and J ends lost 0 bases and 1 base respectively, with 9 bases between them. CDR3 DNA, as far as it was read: TGTGCCAGCAGCGTAGGGGCTCTTCGCACAGATACG. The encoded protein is CASSVGALRTDT. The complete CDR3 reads CASSVGALRTDTQYF.

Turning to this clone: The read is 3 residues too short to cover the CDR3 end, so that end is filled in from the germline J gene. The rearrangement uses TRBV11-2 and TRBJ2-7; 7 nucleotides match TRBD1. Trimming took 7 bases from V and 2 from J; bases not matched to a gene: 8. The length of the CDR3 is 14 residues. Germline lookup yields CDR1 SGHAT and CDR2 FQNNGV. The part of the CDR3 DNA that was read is TGTGCCAGCACCCTCGGGACAGTTCCCTACGAG. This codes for CASTLGTVPYE. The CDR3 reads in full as CASTLGTVPYEQYF.

CDR3 residues: CASRRGQVNTGELFF. The DNA read from the CDR3 is TGTGCCAGCAGAAGGGGACAGGTGAACACCGGGGAG. The V gene is TRBV2, the J gene TRBJ2-2, with 8 positions matching TRBD1. The read is 3 residues too short to cover the CDR3 end, so that end is filled in from the germline J gene. Germline CDR1 SNHLY, CDR2 FYNNEI. The trim removed 6 bases at V and 1 base at J, leaving 4 bases unmatched. This CDR3 spans 15 amino acids.

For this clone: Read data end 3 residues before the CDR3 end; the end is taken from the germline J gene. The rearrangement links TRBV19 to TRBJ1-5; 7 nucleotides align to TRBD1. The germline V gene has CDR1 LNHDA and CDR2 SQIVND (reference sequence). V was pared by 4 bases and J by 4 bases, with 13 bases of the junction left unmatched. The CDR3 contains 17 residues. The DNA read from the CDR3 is TGTGCCAGTAGTAGCGACCTCCCGGGACAGAGAAATCAGCCC. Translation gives CASSSDLPGQRNQP. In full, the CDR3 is CASSSDLPGQRNQPQHF.

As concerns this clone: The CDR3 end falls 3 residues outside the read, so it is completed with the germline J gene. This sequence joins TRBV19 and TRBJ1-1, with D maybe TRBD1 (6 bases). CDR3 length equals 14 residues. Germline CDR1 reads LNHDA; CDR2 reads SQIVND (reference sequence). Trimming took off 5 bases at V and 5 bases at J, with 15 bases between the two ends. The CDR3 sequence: CASSGQGIWTEAFF. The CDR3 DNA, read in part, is TGTGCCAGTAGTGGGCAGGGGATTTGGACTGAA.

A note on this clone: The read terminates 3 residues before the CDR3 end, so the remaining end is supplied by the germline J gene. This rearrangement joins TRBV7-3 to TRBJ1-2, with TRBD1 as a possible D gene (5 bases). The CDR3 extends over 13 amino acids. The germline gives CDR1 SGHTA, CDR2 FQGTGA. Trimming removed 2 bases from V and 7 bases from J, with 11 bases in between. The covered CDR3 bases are TGTGCCAGCAGCTTAGGGGGGGGGTTTGGC. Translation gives CASSLGGGFG. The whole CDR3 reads CASSLGGGFGYTF.

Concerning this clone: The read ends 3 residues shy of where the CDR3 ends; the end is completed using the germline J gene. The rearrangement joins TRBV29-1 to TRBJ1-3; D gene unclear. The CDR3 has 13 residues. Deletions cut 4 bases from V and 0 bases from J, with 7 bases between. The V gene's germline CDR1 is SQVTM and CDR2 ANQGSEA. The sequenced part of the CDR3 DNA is TGCAGCGTTGGTTATCTCTCTGGAAACACC. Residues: CSVGYLSGNT. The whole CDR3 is CSVGYLSGNTIYF.

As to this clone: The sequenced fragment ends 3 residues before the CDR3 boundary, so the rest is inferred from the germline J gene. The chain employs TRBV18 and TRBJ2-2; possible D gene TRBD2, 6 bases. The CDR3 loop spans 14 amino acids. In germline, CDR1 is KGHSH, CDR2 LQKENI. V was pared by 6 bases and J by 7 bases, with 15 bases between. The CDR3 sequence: CASSRDQGLGELFF. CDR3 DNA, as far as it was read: TGTGCCAGCTCGCGGGACCAGGGACTCGGGGAG.

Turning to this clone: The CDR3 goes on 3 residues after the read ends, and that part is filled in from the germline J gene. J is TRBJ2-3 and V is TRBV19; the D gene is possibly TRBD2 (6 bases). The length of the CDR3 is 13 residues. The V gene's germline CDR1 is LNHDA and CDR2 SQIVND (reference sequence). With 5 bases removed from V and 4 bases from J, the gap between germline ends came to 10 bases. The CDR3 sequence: CASSLGLADTQYF. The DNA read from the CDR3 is TGTGCCAGTAGTCTGGGACTCGCAGATACG.

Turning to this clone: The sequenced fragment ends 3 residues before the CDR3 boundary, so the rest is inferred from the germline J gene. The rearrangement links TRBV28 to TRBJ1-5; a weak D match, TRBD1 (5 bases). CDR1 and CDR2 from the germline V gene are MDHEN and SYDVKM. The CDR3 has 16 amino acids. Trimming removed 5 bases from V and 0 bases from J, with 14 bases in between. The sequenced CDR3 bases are TGTGCCAGCAGTCCCCCACAGGTGAATAGCAATCAGCCC. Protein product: CASSPPQVNSNQP. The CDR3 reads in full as CASSPPQVNSNQPQHF.

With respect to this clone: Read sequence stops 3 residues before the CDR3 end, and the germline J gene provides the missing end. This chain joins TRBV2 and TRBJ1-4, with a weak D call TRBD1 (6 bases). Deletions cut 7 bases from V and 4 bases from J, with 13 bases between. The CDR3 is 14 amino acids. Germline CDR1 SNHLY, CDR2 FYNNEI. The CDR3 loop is CASKDSTYNEKLFF. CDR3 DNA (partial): TGTGCCAGCAAGGACAGCACTTATAATGAAAAA.

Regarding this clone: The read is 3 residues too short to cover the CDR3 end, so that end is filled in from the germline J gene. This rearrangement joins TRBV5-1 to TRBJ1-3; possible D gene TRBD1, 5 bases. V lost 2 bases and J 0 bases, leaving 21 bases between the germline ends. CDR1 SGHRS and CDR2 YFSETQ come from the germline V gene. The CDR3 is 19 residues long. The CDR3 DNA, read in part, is TGCGCCAGCAGCTTCAACCCTGTCCGGGGGTTTGACTCTGGAAACACC. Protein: CASSFNPVRGFDSGNT. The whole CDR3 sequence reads CASSFNPVRGFDSGNTIYF.

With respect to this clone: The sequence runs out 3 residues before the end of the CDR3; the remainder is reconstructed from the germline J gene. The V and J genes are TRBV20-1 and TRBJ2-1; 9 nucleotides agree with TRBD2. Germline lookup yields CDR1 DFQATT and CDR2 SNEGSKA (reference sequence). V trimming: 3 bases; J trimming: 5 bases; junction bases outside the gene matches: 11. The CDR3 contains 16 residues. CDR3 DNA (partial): TGCAGTGCTAGGGTTTTTGCGGGGGGGCATGACAATGAG. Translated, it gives CSARVFAGGHDNE. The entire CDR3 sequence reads CSARVFAGGHDNEQFF.

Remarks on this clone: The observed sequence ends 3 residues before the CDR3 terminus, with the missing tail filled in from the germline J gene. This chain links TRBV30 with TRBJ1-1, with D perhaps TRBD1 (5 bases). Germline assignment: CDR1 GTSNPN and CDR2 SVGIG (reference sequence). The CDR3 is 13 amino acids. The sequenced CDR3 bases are TGTGCCTGGAAGGGAGACCGTCGGGGGACC. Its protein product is CAWKGDRRGT. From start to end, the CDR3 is CAWKGDRRGTAFF.

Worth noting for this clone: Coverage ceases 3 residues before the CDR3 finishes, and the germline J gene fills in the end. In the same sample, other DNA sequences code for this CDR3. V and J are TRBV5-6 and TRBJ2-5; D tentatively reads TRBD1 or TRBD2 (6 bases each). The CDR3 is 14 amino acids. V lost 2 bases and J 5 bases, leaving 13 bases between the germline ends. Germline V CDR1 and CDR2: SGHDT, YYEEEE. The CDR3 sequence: CASSLGGGGETQYF. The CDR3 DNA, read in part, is TGTGCCAGCAGCTTAGGAGGGGGTGGCGAGACC.

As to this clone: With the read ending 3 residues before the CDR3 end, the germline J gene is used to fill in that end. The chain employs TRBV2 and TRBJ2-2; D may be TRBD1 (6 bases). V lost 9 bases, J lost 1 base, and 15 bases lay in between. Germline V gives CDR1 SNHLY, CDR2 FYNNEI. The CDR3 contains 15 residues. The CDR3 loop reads CARGMAGVNTGELFF. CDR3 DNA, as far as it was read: TGTGCCAGGGGCATGGCAGGGGTGAACACCGGGGAG. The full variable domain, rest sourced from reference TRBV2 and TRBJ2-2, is EPEVTQTPSHQVTQMGQEVILRCVPISNHLYFYWYRQILGQKVEFLVSFYNNEISEKSEIFDDQFSVERPDGSNFTLKIRSTKLEDSAMYFCARGMAGVNTGELFFGEGSRLTVL.

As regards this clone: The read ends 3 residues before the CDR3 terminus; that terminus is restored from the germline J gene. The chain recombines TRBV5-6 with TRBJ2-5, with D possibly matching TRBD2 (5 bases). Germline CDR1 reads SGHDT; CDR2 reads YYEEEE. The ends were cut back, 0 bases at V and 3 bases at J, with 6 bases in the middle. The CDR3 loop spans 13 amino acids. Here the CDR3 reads CASSLGTEETQYF. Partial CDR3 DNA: TGTGCCAGCAGCTTGGGGACTGAAGAGACC.

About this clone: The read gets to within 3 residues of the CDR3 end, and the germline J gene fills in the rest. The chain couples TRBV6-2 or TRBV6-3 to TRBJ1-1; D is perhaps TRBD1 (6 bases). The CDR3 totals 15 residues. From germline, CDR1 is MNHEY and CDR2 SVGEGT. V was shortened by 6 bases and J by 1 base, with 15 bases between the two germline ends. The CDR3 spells CASSHPTGWNTEAFF. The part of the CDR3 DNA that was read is TGTGCCAGCAGCCATCCGACAGGCTGGAACACTGAA.